The 28 T cell receptor beta chains in this list originate from one sample, sequenced in a study of shared clonotypes between healthy human individuals. CD45RO-negative, CCR7-positively selected cells formed the naive CD8 fraction, excluding terminally differentiated effector memory CD45RA+ cells. The repertoire was sequenced with immunoSEQ multiplex PCR; TCRdb's copy has only in-frame clones and lacks some. The top ten clones hold about 1.1% of a sample with millions of clones, roughly 94% of them seen once. What was sequenced was naive CD8+ T cells sorted from blood. The receptors stem from a man younger than 35 in good health.

The rearrangement uses TRBV7-9 and TRBJ2-7, with 9 positions matching TRBD2. The CDR3 is 15 residues long. Trimming removed 1 base from V and 2 bases from J; junction bases left unmatched: 3. CDR1 SEHNR and CDR2 FQNEAQ come from the germline V gene (reference sequence). DNA of the CDR3: TGTGCCAGCAGCTTAGGGGCTAGCGGGACCTACGAGCAGTACTTC. Translation: CASSLGASGTYEQYF.

The chain is built from TRBV13 and TRBJ1-2; possibly TRBD1 for D (6 bases). The V gene's germline CDR1 is PRHDT and CDR2 FYEKMQ (reference sequence). This CDR3 has 15 amino acids. V lost 0 bases, J lost 8 bases, and 16 bases lay in between. For the CDR3, the DNA is TGTGCCAGCAGCTTAGGGGACCCCGGGACATCGGGCTACACCTTC. It codes for CASSLGDPGTSGYTF.

This chain connects TRBV5-4 to TRBJ2-1, with D possibly matching TRBD1 (6 bases). The CDR3 runs to 13 residues. V was trimmed by 4 bases and J by 8 bases, leaving 13 bases between them. CDR1 and CDR2 from the germline V gene are SGHNT and YYREEE (reference sequence). The CDR3 nucleotides are TGTGCCAGCAGCCCACCCAGGGGCGATGAGCAGTTCTTC. This codes for CASSPPRGDEQFF.

The chain combines TRBV4-1 with TRBJ2-3; 10 nucleotides align to TRBD1. V lost 1 base to trimming and J lost 13 bases; unmatched junction nucleotides: 5. The CDR3 totals 13 residues. CDR1 and CDR2 (germline): MGHRA, YSYEKL. CDR3 DNA sequence: TGCGCCAGCAGCCAAGTAGGAGGGACAGGGGAGTATTTT. Its translation is CASSQVGGTGEYF.

As concerns this clone: A junction boundary mismatches the germline segment, possibly from a read error. The rearrangement links TRBV7-7 to TRBJ2-1; TRBD2 aligns across 11 bases. In germline, CDR1 is SSHAT, CDR2 FNYEAQ (reference sequence). CDR3 length: 15 residues. DNA of the CDR3: TGTGCTAGCAGCTTCAGACTAGCGGGGATTAATGAGCAGTTCTTC. This gives the protein CASSFRLAGINEQFF.

The chain joins TRBV6-5 to TRBJ2-1, with 10 positions matching TRBD2. Germline lookup yields CDR1 MNHEY and CDR2 SVGAGI. The ends lost 1 base at V and 7 bases at J; junction bases unmatched: 7. This CDR3 has 16 amino acids. The CDR3 reads CASSYFGLAGENEQFF. The CDR3 bases are TGTGCCAGCAGTTACTTTGGGCTAGCGGGAGAGAATGAGCAGTTCTTC.

The rearrangement joins TRBV27 to TRBJ1-4; 7 nucleotides align to TRBD1. Germline V gene data show CDR1 as MNHEY and CDR2 as SMNVEV (reference sequence). The CDR3 contains 14 residues. V was pared by 6 bases and J by 7 bases, with 8 bases of the junction left unmatched. CDR3 DNA: TGTGCCAGCAGGCCCCCAGGGGGGGGTGAAAAACTGTTTTTT. Its protein is CASRPPGGGEKLFF.

The chain joins TRBV27 to TRBJ2-5; D not certain. There are 14 residues in the CDR3. Germline lookup yields CDR1 MNHEY and CDR2 SMNVEV (reference sequence). Trimming removed 0 bases at V and 2 bases at J, with 7 bases between. In DNA form, the CDR3 reads TGTGCCAGCAGTTTATCCACCCATCAAGAGACCCAGTACTTC. Its protein is CASSLSTHQETQYF.

This clone was found once. The V gene is TRBV27, the J gene TRBJ1-4, with D perhaps matching TRBD1 (5 bases). The CDR3 runs 14 residues. Germline lookup yields CDR1 MNHEY and CDR2 SMNVEV (reference sequence). Trimming took 4 bases from V and 10 from J, leaving 16 bases between them. CDR3: CASSSGLNVGKLFF. Here the CDR3 DNA reads TGTGCCAGCAGTTCAGGGTTAAACGTGGGAAAACTGTTTTTT.

The chain uses TRBV7-8 and TRBJ1-1; D possibly corresponds to TRBD1 (6 bases). The CDR3 totals 15 residues. Trimming took 5 bases from V and 0 from J, leaving 13 bases between them. Germline loops: CDR1 SGHVS, CDR2 FQNEAQ. The CDR3 reads CASSNHRDMNTEAFF. In nucleotides, the CDR3 is TGTGCCAGCAGCAACCACAGGGACATGAACACTGAAGCTTTCTTT.

This sequence joins TRBV11-2 and TRBJ2-3; D not resolved. Germline lookup yields CDR1 SGHAT and CDR2 FQNNGV. This CDR3 has 11 amino acids. Between the trimmed V and J ends, which lost 8 bases and 3 bases, there was a span of 6 bases. In DNA, the CDR3 is TGTGCCAGCGGGATAACAGATACGCAGTATTTT. Its translation is CASGITDTQYF.

This clone was detected only once. The chain carries TRBV7-9 and TRBJ2-7; D is unresolved. Trimming shortened V by 4 bases and J by 1 base, and 14 bases separated the two germline ends. Looked up from germline, CDR1 is SEHNR and CDR2 is FQNEAQ (reference sequence). The CDR3 runs to 15 residues. CDR3 DNA sequence: TGTGCCAGCAGCTCCCCGAACAAGCGTTCCTACGAGCAGTACTTC. It codes for CASSSPNKRSYEQYF.

The chain combines TRBV4-3 with TRBJ2-2; 9 bases map to TRBD1. This CDR3 comprises 18 residues. Germline values: CDR1 LGHNA, CDR2 YSLEER. Trimming cost V 2 bases and J 6 bases; bases outside gene matches: 13. CDR3 bases: TGCGCCAGCAGCCAATCGACCTTTCGGACAGGGGAGGCCGGGGAGCTGTTTTTT. As protein: CASSQSTFRTGEAGELFF.

CDR3 in amino acids: CASSQPGQGVYEQYF. For the CDR3, the DNA is TGTGCCAGCAGCCAACCGGGACAGGGAGTCTACGAGCAGTACTTC. This rearrangement joins TRBV4-2 to TRBJ2-7; 9 bases align to TRBD1. CDR3 length: 15 residues. Germline CDR1 reads LGHNA; CDR2 reads YNFKEQ. With 2 bases clipped from V and 3 bases from J, the junction kept 5 bases outside the gene matches.

V gene TRBV27 combines with J gene TRBJ1-3; TRBD1 might be the D (6 bases). The CDR3 sequence is 18 residues long. The germline CDR1 and CDR2 sequences are MNHEY and SMNVEV (reference sequence). V was pared by 0 bases and J by 2 bases, with 17 bases between. The chain's CDR3 is CASSLSSQGLQTGNTIYF. The CDR3 DNA follows: TGTGCCAGCAGTTTATCGTCACAGGGATTACAAACTGGAAACACCATATATTTT.

This clone appeared a single time. The rearrangement joins TRBV10-3 to TRBJ2-7, with 8 bases identical to TRBD2. With V trimmed by 6 bases and J by 2 bases, 9 bases remained unmatched. From germline, CDR1 is ENHRY and CDR2 SYGVKD. The CDR3 spans 15 residues. CDR3 in amino acids: CAISETPGLAYEQYF. CDR3 DNA: TGTGCCATCAGCGAGACCCCGGGACTAGCCTACGAGCAGTACTTC.

The gene calls are TRBV13 and TRBJ2-1; a weak D match, TRBD1 (6 bases). The CDR3 loop spans 15 amino acids. V lost 6 bases, J lost 6 bases, and 18 bases lay in between. The germline V gene has CDR1 PRHDT and CDR2 FYEKMQ (reference sequence). This chain's CDR3 is CASSPQGRVSNEQFF. The DNA of the CDR3 is TGTGCCAGCAGTCCACAGGGAAGGGTCTCCAATGAGCAGTTCTTC.

Here the CDR3 DNA reads TGTGCCAGCAAAGAAGCTTACTATAATTCACCCCTCCACTTT. Its translation is CASKEAYYNSPLHF. The V gene is TRBV2, the J gene TRBJ1-6; no clear D gene. Trimming pared 7 bases from V and 3 bases from J, leaving 10 bases between. CDR3 length: 14 amino acids. CDR1 is SNHLY, CDR2 FYNNEI, per germline.

This clone showed up just once. J is TRBJ2-2 and V is TRBV5-3, with 14 bases identical to TRBD2. Being an ORF, TRBV5-3 has a function that is uncertain. J lost 1 base, V lost 0 bases, and 14 bases had no gene match. The CDR3 has 22 amino acids. The CDR3 region is CARSLASRTGTSGRENTGELFF. The CDR3 nucleotides are TGTGCCAGAAGCTTGGCTTCCCGGACCGGGACTAGCGGGAGAGAGAACACCGGGGAGCTGTTTTTT.

The V call is TRBV5-4, the J call TRBJ2-1; tentatively, D is TRBD1 (5 bases). Trimming removed 0 bases at V and 0 bases at J, with 7 bases between. The CDR3 has 15 amino acids. CDR1 is SGHNT and CDR2 is YYREEE in the germline V gene (reference sequence). The DNA for the CDR3 is TGTGCCAGCAGCTTGGGACAGATCTCCTACAATGAGCAGTTCTTC. Encoded protein: CASSLGQISYNEQFF.

This clone has just one count. CDR3 in amino acids: CASSPRLAGVNEQFF. For the CDR3, the DNA is TGTGCCAGCAGCCCCAGACTAGCGGGAGTCAATGAGCAGTTCTTC. This chain connects TRBV27 to TRBJ2-1; 12 nucleotides line up with TRBD2. Losses at the gene ends were 6 bases for V and 6 bases for J; bases not matched to a gene: 6. The CDR3 spans 15 residues. Per the germline V gene, CDR1 is MNHEY and CDR2 is SMNVEV (reference sequence).

The chain recombines TRBV19 with TRBJ1-5; 7 positions match TRBD1. Germline V lookup: CDR1 LNHDA, CDR2 SQIVND (reference sequence). The CDR3 covers 16 residues. With 4 bases clipped from V and 1 base from J, the junction kept 7 bases outside the gene matches. The CDR3 region has the DNA TGTGCCAGTAGTACCCAGACAGGGAACAGCAATCAGCCCCAGCATTTT. Translated, it gives CASSTQTGNSNQPQHF.

The chain combines TRBV25-1 with TRBJ2-3; D unresolved. Germline V CDR1 and CDR2: MGHDK, SYGVNS. The CDR3 contains 14 residues. V lost 4 bases and J lost 2, with 10 bases in between. CDR3 coding DNA: TGTGCCAGCAGTGTCACAGAGACCACAGATACGCAGTATTTT. This sequence encodes CASSVTETTDTQYF. Combining the CDR3 with reference TRBV25-1 and TRBJ2-3 gives the whole variable domain EADIYQTPRYLVIGTGKKITLECSQTMGHDKMYWYQQDPGMELHLIHYSYGVNSTEKGDLSSESTVSRIRTEHFPLTLESARPSHTSQYLCASSVTETTDTQYFGPGTRLTVL.

This chain uses TRBV6-1 with TRBJ1-1; D not certain. The V end was cut by 2 bases, the J end by 5 bases, with 9 bases between. The length of the CDR3 is 13 residues. CDR1 and CDR2 (germline): MNHNS, SASEGT. CDR3 region: CASSEFKGTEAFF. The CDR3 DNA is TGTGCCAGCAGTGAATTTAAAGGGACTGAAGCTTTCTTT.

CDR3 in DNA: TGTGCCAGCAGCTTAGCACTAGCGGGAGTGCTAGATACGCAGTATTTT. This sequence encodes CASSLALAGVLDTQYF. The rearrangement uses TRBV7-9 and TRBJ2-3; 11 nucleotides align to TRBD2. The length of the CDR3 is 16 residues. Germline lookup yields CDR1 SEHNR and CDR2 FQNEAQ (reference sequence). Losses at the gene ends were 0 bases for V and 5 bases for J; bases not matched to a gene: 4. Looking up the rest from reference TRBV7-9 and TRBJ2-3 gives the full variable domain: DTGVSQNPRHKITKRGQNVTFRCDPISEHNRLYWYRQTLGQGPEFLTYFQNEAQLEKSRLLSDRFSAERPKGSFSTLEIQRTEQGDSAMYLCASSLALAGVLDTQYFGPGTRLTVL.

For this clone: Other DNA sequences of this sample code for an identical CDR3. The V call is TRBV6-5, the J call TRBJ1-1; D is unclear. Per the germline V gene, CDR1 is MNHEY and CDR2 is SVGAGI. V was trimmed by 2 bases and J by 2 bases, leaving 9 bases between them. The CDR3 consists of 14 residues. The CDR3: CASSYSEGNTEAFF. In nucleotides, the CDR3 is TGTGCCAGCAGTTACAGTGAGGGTAACACTGAAGCTTTCTTT.

This chain joins TRBV13 and TRBJ2-7; D gene unclear. Germline lookup yields CDR1 PRHDT and CDR2 FYEKMQ (reference sequence). This CDR3 region has 11 residues. Trimming stripped 0 bases from V and 6 bases from J, with 3 bases between. CDR3 DNA: TGTGCCAGCAGCTTAGGCCTCGAGCAGTACTTC. Encoded protein: CASSLGLEQYF.

The chain links TRBV5-6 to TRBJ2-2; 14 bases align to TRBD2. Germline trimming cut 4 bases from V and 6 bases from J; bases unmatched to any gene: 5. The germline V gene encodes CDR1 SGHDT and CDR2 YYEEEE. CDR3 size: 16 residues. CDR3 sequence reads: CASSVGLAGGAGELFF. The CDR3 DNA sequence: TGTGCCAGCAGCGTCGGACTAGCGGGGGGAGCCGGGGAGCTGTTTTTT.